Listed here are 8 T cell receptor beta chains from one sample, sequenced in a study of T cell clones after liver transplantation. Clones were read by immunoSEQ multiplex PCR, and TCRdb kept only the in-frame ones, dropping some. This table has approximately 12,000 clones, nearly 75% appearing once. The sequenced sample was CD8+ T cells from blood, obtained at the 22-month timepoint. All receptors derive from a human patient who received a liver transplant. Some T cells may be the graft donor's.

The rearrangement uses TRBV6-1 and TRBJ1-1; a weak D match, TRBD1 (6 bases). Between the trimmed V and J ends, which lost 11 bases and 1 base, there was a span of 17 bases. The CDR3 sequence is 14 residues long. The germline gives CDR1 MNHNS, CDR2 SASEGT. CDR3 sequence (DNA): TGTGCCCTCAAACAGGGTGCCGGGAACACTGAAGCTTTCTTT. Protein sequence: CALKQGAGNTEAFF.

The CDR3 reads CASSQEAGTSGANVLTF. CDR3 nucleotides: TGCGCCAGCAGCCAAGAGGCAGGGACCTCTGGGGCCAACGTCCTGACTTTC. The gene calls are TRBV4-3 and TRBJ2-6; TRBD1 or TRBD2 may be the D gene (5 bases each). Looked up from germline, CDR1 is LGHNA and CDR2 is YSLEER. CDR3 length equals 17 residues. V shed 0 bases and J shed 0 bases, with 9 bases lying between them.

A single count supports this clone. The V call is TRBV7-9, the J call TRBJ2-2, with D perhaps matching TRBD2 (5 bases). CDR3 length equals 15 residues. In germline, CDR1 is SEHNR, CDR2 FQNEAQ (reference sequence). V gave up 1 base and J gave up 0 bases, with 6 bases separating them. DNA for the CDR3: TGTGCCAGCAGCTTAGGAGGGTCGAACACCGGGGAGCTGTTTTTT. Its protein is CASSLGGSNTGELFF.

V usage is TRBV4-1 and J usage is TRBJ2-2, with D uncertain. The CDR3 covers 15 residues. Germline V gene sequence: CDR1 MGHRA, CDR2 YSYEKL. Trimming shortened V by 0 bases and J by 3 bases, and 8 bases separated the two germline ends. The CDR3 is CASSQEPPDTGELFF. CDR3 coding DNA: TGCGCCAGCAGCCAAGAGCCCCCCGACACCGGGGAGCTGTTTTTT.

A few counts support this clone. A junction end diverges from the germline sequence, so it may reflect a read error. J is TRBJ2-7 and V is TRBV9, with a weak D call TRBD2 (6 bases). The length of the CDR3 is 12 residues. Germline CDR1 is SGDLS and CDR2 is YYNGEE. The CDR3 DNA sequence: TGCACTATCGGGAGACTGACCTACGAGCAGTACTTC. The encoded protein is CTIGRLTYEQYF.

This clone was seen more than once but under ten times. Other nucleotide sequences from this sample produce the same CDR3. This rearrangement joins TRBV4-3 to TRBJ2-7; D not certain. Deletions cut 2 bases from V and 0 bases from J, with 5 bases between. This CDR3 is built from 13 residues. Per germline, CDR1 LGHNA and CDR2 YSLEER. The CDR3 sequence is CASSQSPSYEQYF. The DNA of the CDR3 is TGCGCCAGCAGCCAATCCCCCTCCTACGAGCAGTACTTC.

This chain uses TRBV4-2 with TRBJ2-5; TRBD2 might be the D (6 bases). V lost 4 bases to trimming and J lost 9 bases, with 9 bases between them. CDR3 length: 11 amino acids. Per germline, CDR1 LGHNA and CDR2 YNFKEQ. The DNA for the CDR3 is TGTGCCAGCAGCCTGGGGGGTTCCCAGTACTTC. It yields the protein CASSLGGSQYF.

This clone was seen more than once but under ten times. This chain links TRBV30 with TRBJ1-5; D unclear. Germline values: CDR1 GTSNPN, CDR2 SVGIG (reference sequence). The CDR3 has 13 amino acids. V was pared by 7 bases and J by 4 bases, with 14 bases between. CDR3 sequence (DNA): TGTGCCTTGGGTGGGGTGGGGAATCAGCCCCAGCATTTT. Encoded protein: CALGGVGNQPQHF.